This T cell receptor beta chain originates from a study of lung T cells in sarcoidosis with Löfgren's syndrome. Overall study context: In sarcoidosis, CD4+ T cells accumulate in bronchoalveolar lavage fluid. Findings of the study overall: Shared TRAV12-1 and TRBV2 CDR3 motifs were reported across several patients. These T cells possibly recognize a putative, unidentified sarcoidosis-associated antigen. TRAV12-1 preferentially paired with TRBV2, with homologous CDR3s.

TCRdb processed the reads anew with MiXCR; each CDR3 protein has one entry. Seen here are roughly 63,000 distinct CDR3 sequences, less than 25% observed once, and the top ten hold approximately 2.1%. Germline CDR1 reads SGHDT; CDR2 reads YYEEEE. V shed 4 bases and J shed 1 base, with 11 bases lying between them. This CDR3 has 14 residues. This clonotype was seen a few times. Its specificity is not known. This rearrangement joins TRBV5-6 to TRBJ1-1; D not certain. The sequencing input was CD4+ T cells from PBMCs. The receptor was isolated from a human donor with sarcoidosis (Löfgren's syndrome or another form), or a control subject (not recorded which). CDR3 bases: TGTGCCAGCAGCGGGAGACGGGAGAACACTGAAGCTTTCTTT. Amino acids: CASSGRRENTEAFF.